This is a list of T cell receptor beta chains from one sample in a study of blood T cells in healthy people across ages. TCRdb re-derived calls from the 5' RACE reads in MiXCR, one entry per CDR3 protein. The sample contains roughly 1,100,000 distinct CDR3 sequences, less than 25% of which appear only once. This same sample was also taken into another study, of T cells of mothers and their children.

Sequenced: blood. The receptors derive from a girl under 10 years old in good health. CDR3s include the opening cysteine and the closing phenylalanine or tryptophan. Fields, in order: clone size, D gene, J gene, V gene, CDR3 protein, CDR3 DNA. The D gene is left open where the match is weak. Part of the rows lack a size; the others show once, few, many or a class for expanded clones.

size: .
D: .
J: TRBJ1-2
V: TRBV29-1
CDR3: CSVERPQTGEANYGYAF
DNA: TGCAGCGTTGAACGACCCCAGACGGGGGAGGCGAACTATGGCTACGCCTTC

size: few
D: .
J: TRBJ1-2
V: TRBV6-2/TRBV6-3
CDR3: CAIRDGFYGYTF
DNA: TGTGCCATCCGGGACGGATTCTATGGCTACACCTTC

size: .
D: .
J: TRBJ2-7
V: TRBV7-9
CDR3: CASSLARQYYEQYF
DNA: TGTGCCAGCAGCTTAGCGAGGCAGTATTACGAGCAGTACTTC

size: few
D: TRBD1
J: TRBJ2-7
V: TRBV4-3
CDR3: CASSQDGGQGASYEQYF
DNA: TGCGCCAGCAGCCAAGATGGGGGACAGGGGGCCTCCTACGAGCAGTACTTC

size: .
D: TRBD1
J: TRBJ1-5
V: TRBV28
CDR3: CAIGTGMEPQHF
DNA: TGTGCCATCGGGACAGGGATGGAGCCCCAGCATTTT

size: .
D: .
J: TRBJ2-5
V: TRBV5-5
CDR3: CASSPLTRIRETQYF
DNA: TGTGCCAGCAGTCCCCTGACTCGGATCAGAGAGACCCAGTACTTC

size: .
D: .
J: TRBJ1-2
V: TRBV4-2
CDR3: CASSQDLGTAGYGYTF
DNA: TGTGCCAGCAGCCAAGATCTTGGAACAGCGGGGTATGGCTACACCTTC

size: once
D: .
J: TRBJ1-5
V: TRBV4-3
CDR3: CASSQDVSDQPQHF
DNA: TGCGCCAGCAGCCAAGATGTATCAGATCAGCCCCAGCATTTT

size: .
D: .
J: TRBJ2-2
V: TRBV24-1
CDR3: CATSVGNSGELFF
DNA: TGTGCCACCAGTGTGGGAAACTCCGGGGAGCTGTTTTTT

size: many
D: TRBD2
J: TRBJ2-7
V: TRBV27
CDR3: CASSAGVVYEQYF
DNA: TGTGCCAGCTCAGCGGGAGTAGTCTACGAGCAGTACTTC

size: few
D: .
J: TRBJ2-1
V: TRBV7-2
CDR3: CASSFGDFGSYNEQFF
DNA: TGTGCCAGCAGCTTTGGGGACTTTGGCTCCTACAATGAGCAGTTCTTC

size: .
D: .
J: TRBJ2-6
V: TRBV5-1
CDR3: CASSLTGLSGANVLTF
DNA: TGCGCCAGCAGTTTGACTGGTCTCTCTGGGGCCAACGTCCTGACTTTC

size: .
D: .
J: TRBJ2-1
V: TRBV4-2
CDR3: CASSHRITPGTREVDEQFF
DNA: TGTGCCAGCAGCCATCGCATCACTCCCGGGACCCGTGAGGTGGATGAGCAGTTCTTC

size: few
D: TRBD2
J: TRBJ2-4
V: TRBV12-3/TRBV12-4
CDR3: CASSSIGLAGNIQYF
DNA: TGTGCCAGCAGCTCCATAGGACTAGCGGGCAACATTCAGTACTTC

size: few
D: .
J: TRBJ2-7
V: TRBV4-1
CDR3: CASSQEGLGIYEQYF
DNA: TGCGCCAGCAGCCAAGAAGGGCTAGGGATTTACGAGCAGTACTTC

size: once
D: TRBD1
J: TRBJ2-7
V: TRBV6-8
CDR3: CASRSSKDRVFYEQYF
DNA: TGTGCCAGCCGATCATCCAAGGACAGGGTCTTCTACGAGCAGTACTTC